A single sample is the source of the 31 T cell receptor beta chains below, sequenced in a study of radiotherapy plus CTLA-4 blockade in lung cancer. Generated by immunoSEQ multiplex PCR, the TCRdb table keeps only in-frame clones and is missing some. This sample has roughly 32,000 clones, with under 85% found just once. The sequenced sample was peripheral blood, obtained from a patient treated with radiotherapy plus ipilimumab. These TCRs come from a human donor with non-small cell lung cancer that progressed on radiotherapy plus ipilimumab.

V gene TRBV9 combines with J gene TRBJ2-3, with TRBD2 identical over 8 bases. CDR3 length equals 16 residues. The germline CDR1 and CDR2 sequences are SGDLS and YYNGEE. V shed 3 bases, J shed 4 bases, and the junction held 10 bases outside the gene matches. The CDR3 DNA reads TGTGCCAGCAGCGCCCATTGGACTAGCAGCTCAGATACGCAGTATTTT. It yields the protein CASSAHWTSSSDTQYF.

The chain recombines TRBV4-2 with TRBJ2-3; D possibly corresponds to TRBD2 (7 bases). Trimming left V 0 bases short and J 8 bases short, with 18 bases between. This CDR3 has 16 residues. Germline CDR1 reads LGHNA; CDR2 reads YNFKEQ. The CDR3 DNA reads TGTGCCAGCAGCCAAGACGTAGGAGGGAGGGGGGGTACGCAGTATTTT. Translation gives CASSQDVGGRGGTQYF.

This clone appeared once. The rearrangement links TRBV9 to TRBJ2-3; TRBD2 matches 8 bases. The germline gives CDR1 SGDLS, CDR2 YYNGEE. The CDR3 length is 16 residues. V shed 0 bases and J 4 bases; nucleotides not matched to a gene: 7. The CDR3 protein is CASSVASGLPPDTQYF. The CDR3 coding sequence is TGTGCCAGCAGCGTAGCTAGCGGGTTACCTCCAGATACGCAGTATTTT.

V gene TRBV11-2 combines with J gene TRBJ2-7; TRBD2 matches 8 bases. V lost 1 base and J lost 1; bases outside the gene matches: 6. The CDR3 sequence is 16 residues long. Germline V CDR1 and CDR2: SGHAT, FQNNGV. The CDR3 coding sequence is TGTGCCAGCAGCTTAGCGAGGTCGGGGGGGTCCTACGAGCAGTACTTC. Its translation is CASSLARSGGSYEQYF.

This clone occurred once. The chain employs TRBV6-1 and TRBJ1-6; the match to TRBD1 covers 8 bases. Germline V gives CDR1 MNHNS, CDR2 SASEGT. The CDR3 has 15 amino acids. V shed 8 bases and J 6 bases; nucleotides not matched to a gene: 9. The CDR3 sequence: CASHGQGRGNSPLHF. CDR3 nucleotides: TGTGCCAGCCACGGACAGGGTAGAGGTAATTCACCCCTCCACTTT.

V usage is TRBV28 and J usage is TRBJ2-1; D may match TRBD1 or TRBD2 (5 bases each). V was pared by 3 bases and J by 12 bases, with 18 bases between. The CDR3 totals 14 residues. Germline CDR1 MDHEN, CDR2 SYDVKM. The CDR3 DNA is TGTGCCAGCAGTTTCGGAGGACCAGGGTCGTGGCAGTTCTTC. This translates into CASSFGGPGSWQFF.

The chain recombines TRBV28 with TRBJ1-2, with unresolved D. The V gene lost 6 bases and the J gene lost 8 bases, with 25 bases spanning the gap. Germline V gene data show CDR1 as MDHEN and CDR2 as SYDVKM. The CDR3 is 16 residues long. The CDR3, as DNA: TGTGCCAGCAGCATTAGCCCGGGGTACTCGATTCTGGGCTACACCTTC. Translated, it gives CASSISPGYSILGYTF.

The chain carries TRBV9 and TRBJ2-5, with a possible D match to TRBD1 (5 bases). This CDR3 spans 15 amino acids. Germline V CDR1 and CDR2: SGDLS, YYNGEE. Trimming shortened V by 0 bases and J by 4 bases, and 13 bases separated the two germline ends. The CDR3 sequence is CASSVGLRDGETQYF. The CDR3 coding sequence is TGTGCCAGCAGCGTAGGACTCAGGGATGGAGAGACCCAGTACTTC.

The chain carries TRBV28 and TRBJ2-1; TRBD2 matches at 9 bases. The CDR3 is 14 amino acids. The trim removed 3 bases at V and 7 bases at J, leaving 4 bases unmatched. In germline, CDR1 is MDHEN, CDR2 SYDVKM. The CDR3 region has the DNA TGTGCCAGCAGTTTTGCTAGCGGGAAAAATGAGCAGTTCTTC. Amino acids: CASSFASGKNEQFF.

The rearrangement uses TRBV28 and TRBJ2-3; 12 positions match TRBD2. Trimming at V came to 7 bases and at J to 9 bases, leaving 8 bases not matched to a gene. The CDR3 contains 14 residues. Germline loops: CDR1 MDHEN, CDR2 SYDVKM. The chain's CDR3 is CASTKTSGSTTQYF. CDR3 sequence (DNA): TGTGCCAGCACCAAGACTAGCGGGAGTACCACGCAGTATTTT.

This sequence joins TRBV11-2 and TRBJ2-2; D call uncertain. The CDR3 has 16 residues. Germline V gene lookup returns CDR1 SGHAT and CDR2 FQNNGV. Between the trimmed V and J ends, which lost 2 bases and 8 bases, there was a span of 18 bases. The CDR3 protein is CASSLPPHGTEGELFF. The CDR3 coding sequence is TGTGCCAGCAGCTTACCCCCGCACGGAACGGAGGGGGAGCTGTTTTTT.

The J gene is TRBJ2-7, the V gene TRBV5-1; TRBD2 agrees at 7 bases. The CDR3 length is 18 residues. V trimming: 0 bases; J trimming: 5 bases; junction bases outside the gene matches: 17. CDR1 is SGHRS and CDR2 is YFSETQ in the germline V gene. The CDR3 DNA sequence: TGCGCCAGCAGCTTGGGGGGTGGTCGGTCGGGAGGAACCGACGAGCAGTACTTC. It codes for CASSLGGGRSGGTDEQYF.

V gene TRBV11-1 combines with J gene TRBJ1-2; D is perhaps TRBD1 (5 bases). In germline, CDR1 is SGHAT, CDR2 FQDESV (reference sequence). This CDR3 has 13 amino acids. With 5 bases removed from V and 5 bases from J, the gap between germline ends came to 12 bases. In DNA, the CDR3 is TGTGCCAGCAGCCCCGGGGCGAGATATGGCTACACCTTC. The encoded protein is CASSPGARYGYTF. The whole variable domain, filled in from reference TRBV11-1 and TRBJ1-2, reads EAEVAQSPRYKITEKSQAVAFWCDPISGHATLYWYRQILGQGPELLVQFQDESVVDDSQLPKDRFSAERLKGVDSTLKIQPAELGDSAMYLCASSPGARYGYTFGSGTRLTVV.

The chain uses TRBV11-3 and TRBJ2-1, with D uncertain. This CDR3 spans 15 amino acids. V was pared by 5 bases and J by 0 bases, with 11 bases between. The germline V gene encodes CDR1 SGHNT and CDR2 YENEEA. The chain's CDR3 is CASSPGRSSYNEQFF. DNA for the CDR3: TGTGCCAGCAGCCCCGGACGAAGCTCCTACAATGAGCAGTTCTTC.

The V gene is TRBV6-5, the J gene TRBJ2-3; maybe TRBD2 (7 bases). The CDR3 sequence is 16 residues long. With 0 bases removed from V and 4 bases from J, the gap between germline ends came to 14 bases. Per the germline V gene, CDR1 is MNHEY and CDR2 is SVGAGI. This CDR3 reads CASSYSMGGAADTQYF. CDR3 nucleotide sequence: TGTGCCAGCAGTTACTCTATGGGGGGGGCCGCAGATACGCAGTATTTT.

The chain carries TRBV7-9 and TRBJ2-1; D gene ambiguous. Trimming shortened V by 2 bases and J by 1 base, and 6 bases separated the two germline ends. This CDR3 comprises 14 residues. Per the germline V gene, CDR1 is SEHNR and CDR2 is FQNEAQ (reference sequence). This CDR3 reads CASSLQQSYNEQFF. The CDR3 DNA reads TGTGCCAGCAGCTTACAGCAATCCTACAATGAGCAGTTCTTC.

The genes are TRBV15 and TRBJ2-4; D unresolved. V shed 0 bases and J shed 7 bases, with 1 base lying between them. The CDR3 sequence is 11 residues long. CDR1 and CDR2 (germline): LNHNV, YYDKDF (reference sequence). DNA of the CDR3: TGTGCCACCAGCAGAGATAACATTCAGTACTTC. Its translation is CATSRDNIQYF.

A remark on this clone: The junction shows a germline mismatch at one end, possibly a read error. CDR3 sequence reads: CASSLEWTGGDEQFF. The CDR3 nucleotides are TGTGCCAGCAGCCTAGAGTGGACAGGGGGCGATGAGCAGTTCTTC. This rearrangement joins TRBV11-3 to TRBJ2-1; TRBD1 matches at 11 bases. Germline V gene lookup returns CDR1 SGHNT and CDR2 YENEEA. This CDR3 region has 15 residues.

The chain is built from TRBV7-9 and TRBJ2-1, with TRBD2 matching over 12 bases. V dropped 5 bases and J dropped 8; count of bases not matched to a gene: 7. Germline V gene sequence: CDR1 SEHNR, CDR2 FQNEAQ (reference sequence). The CDR3 is 15 residues long. Here the CDR3 reads CASSPLAGGPHEQFF. CDR3 DNA sequence: TGTGCCAGCAGCCCGCTAGCGGGAGGGCCCCATGAGCAGTTCTTC. The full variable domain, with the rest looked up from reference TRBV7-9 and TRBJ2-1, is DTGVSQNPRHKITKRGQNVTFRCDPISEHNRLYWYRQTLGQGPEFLTYFQNEAQLEKSRLLSDRFSAERPKGSFSTLEIQRTEQGDSAMYLCASSPLAGGPHEQFFGPGTRLTVL.

This clone was seen only a few times. The chain has TRBV18 and TRBJ2-1, with 9 bases that match TRBD2. The CDR3 runs 15 residues. V gave up 3 bases and J gave up 3 bases; unmatched junction bases: 3. CDR1 is KGHSH and CDR2 is LQKENI in the germline V gene. DNA of the CDR3: TGTGCCAGCTCACCGACTAGCGGCATCTACAATGAGCAGTTCTTC. This translates into CASSPTSGIYNEQFF.

The genes are TRBV7-2 and TRBJ2-5; 15 bases map to TRBD2. The junction had 2 bases not matched to a gene; V was cut back by 5 bases and J by 4 bases. CDR3 size: 15 residues. Germline V gene lookup returns CDR1 SGHTA and CDR2 FQGNSA. The CDR3: CASSRGLAGGETQYF. The DNA of the CDR3 is TGTGCCAGCAGCCGGGGACTAGCGGGAGGAGAGACCCAGTACTTC.

The CDR3 nucleotides read TGTGCCAGCAGTACCAGATCGGGTCGAAGCTCCTACAATGAGCAGTTCTTC. As protein: CASSTRSGRSSYNEQFF. The chain carries TRBV28 and TRBJ2-1; D not certain. This CDR3 is built from 17 residues. Germline V gene lookup returns CDR1 MDHEN and CDR2 SYDVKM. Trimming removed 5 bases from V and 0 bases from J, with 17 bases in between.

The chain joins TRBV29-1 to TRBJ2-1, with no clear D. This CDR3 has 14 amino acids. The V end was cut by 5 bases, the J end by 0 bases, with 11 bases between. Germline-derived CDR1 and CDR2 are SQVTM and ANQGSEA. The CDR3: CSVSDIGSYNEQFF. The CDR3 nucleotides are TGCAGCGTTTCCGACATTGGCTCCTACAATGAGCAGTTCTTC.

The CDR3 coding sequence is TGTGCCAGCAGCTTATCGGCAGGAGAGACCCAGTACTTC. Its protein product is CASSLSAGETQYF. The chain combines TRBV11-2 with TRBJ2-5, with unresolved D. With 2 bases removed from V and 4 bases from J, the gap between germline ends came to 8 bases. CDR1 and CDR2 from the germline V gene are SGHAT and FQNNGV. The CDR3 length is 13 residues. Together with reference TRBV11-2 and TRBJ2-5, the CDR3 gives the full variable domain: EAGVAQSPRYKIIEKRQSVAFWCNPISGHATLYWYQQILGQGPKLLIQFQNNGVVDDSQLPKDRFSAERLKGVDSTLKIQPAKLEDSAVYLCASSLSAGETQYFGPGTRLLVL.

The gene calls are TRBV7-3 and TRBJ2-7, with TRBD1 as a possible D gene (5 bases). Trimming took 1 base from V and 6 from J, leaving 16 bases between them. This CDR3 has 15 amino acids. Germline values: CDR1 SGHTA, CDR2 FQGTGA. CDR3: CASSLKANGAAEQYF. As DNA, the CDR3 is TGTGCCAGCAGCTTAAAAGCAAATGGGGCAGCCGAGCAGTACTTC.

This rearrangement joins TRBV7-9 to TRBJ2-7; D may be TRBD1 or TRBD2 (5 bases each). Germline V lookup: CDR1 SEHNR, CDR2 FQNEAQ (reference sequence). The CDR3 is 13 amino acids. V lost 8 bases to trimming and J lost 5 bases, with 16 bases between them. CDR3 protein: CASAVGVGNEQYF. The CDR3, as DNA: TGTGCCAGCGCCGTGGGGGTAGGCAACGAGCAGTACTTC.

The chain couples TRBV7-9 to TRBJ1-3, with D perhaps matching TRBD1 (6 bases). V was cut by 5 bases and J by 1 base, with 6 bases left in between. CDR3 length: 13 residues. The germline V gene has CDR1 SEHNR and CDR2 FQNEAQ (reference sequence). The DNA of the CDR3 is TGTGCCAGCAGCCAGGGGTCTGGAAACACCATATATTTT. Its protein is CASSQGSGNTIYF.

The V gene is TRBV28, the J gene TRBJ2-1; D gene uncertain. The CDR3 sequence is 12 residues long. Germline V gene data show CDR1 as MDHEN and CDR2 as SYDVKM. Trimming pared 2 bases from V and 9 bases from J, leaving 8 bases between. The DNA of the CDR3 is TGTGCCAGCAGTTTAAAATCGAGTGAGCAGTTCTTC. Translating gives CASSLKSSEQFF.

The V call is TRBV2, the J call TRBJ1-1, with a tentative D call TRBD1 (6 bases). Germline-derived CDR1 and CDR2 are SNHLY and FYNNEI. The CDR3 has 16 amino acids. V gave up 3 bases and J gave up 3 bases, with 17 bases separating them. The CDR3: CASSDGGEKGDTEAFF. In DNA form, the CDR3 reads TGTGCCAGCAGTGATGGAGGGGAAAAGGGGGACACTGAAGCTTTCTTT.

The rearrangement links TRBV9 to TRBJ1-1, with 10 bases that match TRBD1. The CDR3 runs to 17 residues. Trimming at V came to 3 bases and at J to 5 bases, leaving 13 bases not matched to a gene. Germline CDR1 and CDR2: SGDLS and YYNGEE. The CDR3 sequence: CASSGQGAVRVGTEAFF. The CDR3 bases are TGTGCCAGCAGCGGACAGGGGGCTGTTCGAGTGGGGACTGAAGCTTTCTTT.

This clone was seen a few times. This chain links TRBV5-1 with TRBJ2-7; 8 nucleotides match TRBD1. The germline gives CDR1 SGHRS, CDR2 YFSETQ. V gave up 2 bases and J gave up 6 bases; unmatched junction bases: 4. This CDR3 spans 13 amino acids. CDR3 in amino acids: CASSFWGQAEQYF. The CDR3 DNA reads TGCGCCAGCAGCTTTTGGGGACAGGCCGAGCAGTACTTC.